This T cell receptor (beta chain) was observed in a study of beta chain features in type 1 diabetes. Turning to the study itself: Healthy donors and patients showed comparable age, gender and cell yields. Study-wide points: Shorter TCRB CDR3s, moderately but significantly so, marked every one of the four CD4+ subsets in Type 1 diabetes patients. For type 1 diabetes patients, VDJ junctions showed fewer insertions and more deletions. Cells carrying high TCR expression could end up over-represented when cDNA is sequenced.

The germline V gene encodes CDR1 MNHEY and CDR2 SVGAGI. This CDR3 region has 12 residues. A word on this clone: Its antigen is still unknown. The junction shows a germline mismatch at one end, possibly a read error.

All of the isolated RNA was reverse transcribed, so expressed TCRB transcripts were sequenced. Only in-frame clones appear in the TCRdb table, and some are missing; sequencing was by immunoSEQ multiplex PCR. The sample gives around 710,000 clones, around 12% of which show up once; more than 0.1% is in the top ten. The source material was naive CD4+ T cells from blood. The sequence came from a man younger than 40 with type 1 diabetes. The gene calls are TRBV6-5 and TRBJ2-7, with D tentatively TRBD1 (6 bases). The CDR3 spells CACGQPSSEQYF. In DNA form, the CDR3 reads TGTGCCTGCGGACAGCCGTCCTCCGAGCAGTACTTC.